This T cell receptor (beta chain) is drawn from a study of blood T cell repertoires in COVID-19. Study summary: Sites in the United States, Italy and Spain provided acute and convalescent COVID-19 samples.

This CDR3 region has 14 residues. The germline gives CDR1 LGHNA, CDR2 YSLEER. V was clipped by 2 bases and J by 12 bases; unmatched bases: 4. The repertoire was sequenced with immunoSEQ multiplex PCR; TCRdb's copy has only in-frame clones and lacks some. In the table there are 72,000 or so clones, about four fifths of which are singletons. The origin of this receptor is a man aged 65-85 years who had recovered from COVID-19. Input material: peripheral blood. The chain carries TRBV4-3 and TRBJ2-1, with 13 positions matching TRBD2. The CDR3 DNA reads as TGCGCCAGCAGCCAACTCCGACTAGCGGGGGGGCAGTTCTTC. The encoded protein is CASSQLRLAGGQFF.